This T cell receptor (beta chain) originates from a study of cytomegalovirus exposure and HLA in healthy donors. General study findings and limits: Investigators reported approximately 150 TCR beta chains as tied to cytomegalovirus. A link between a missense DCLRE1C variant and TCR beta V- and J-gene trimming emerged from a later analysis. Some highly shared sequence variants likely arose as a pipeline artifact.

The PCR made use of 60 Vbeta and 13 Jbeta primers. The protocol was immunoSEQ multiplex PCR, while the TCRdb copy is restricted to in-frame clones and leaves out a portion. The table includes about 110,000 clones, around 76% detected once. Trimming left V 3 bases short and J 5 bases short, with 20 bases between. Germline CDR1 is KGHSH and CDR2 is LQKENI. The CDR3 is 17 amino acids. Comments on this clone: What it recognizes is unknown.

Sequencing was carried out using PBMCs. The sequence was collected from a man between 18 and 35 years old in good health and CMV-seronegative. The genes are TRBV18 and TRBJ2-1; a possible D gene is TRBD2 (6 bases). CDR3 nucleotide sequence: TGTGCCAGCTCACCTCTTCCAGGGAGGTTCGGGAACAATGAGCAGTTCTTC. Protein sequence: CASSPLPGRFGNNEQFF.